This T cell receptor (beta chain) was found in a study of regulatory T cells in long-lasting Graves disease. Both iRepertoire HTBI primers and Arm-PCR of CDR3 regions were used to build the TCR beta libraries. TCRdb reprocessed the multiplex PCR reads with MiXCR, giving one entry per CDR3 protein. The sample shows over 500,000 distinct CDR3 sequences, about 16% of them seen only once. The time point here: newly diagnosed GD, antithyroid drugs for less than 3 months. The TCR library used RNA extracted from PBMCs. Germline CDR1 SGHRS, CDR2 YFSETQ. This CDR3 spans 14 amino acids. V lost 1 base and J lost 0, with 7 bases in between. These data also featured in a second study, about T cells in Graves' hyperthyroidism and ophthalmopathy.

J is TRBJ1-2 and V is TRBV5-1; D remains ambiguous. Source: peripheral blood mononuclear cells (PBMCs), taken at new diagnosis, from a patient treated with antithyroid drugs. The sequence was collected from a man between 18 and 29 years old with Graves disease. This CDR3 is CASSLLLTNYGYTF. For the CDR3, the DNA is TGCGCCAGCAGCTTGCTTCTTACTAACTATGGCTACACCTTC.